This passage covers 10 T cell receptor beta chains from one sample sequenced in a study of Graves' ophthalmopathy and Graves' hyperthyroidism. CDR3 regions of TCR beta were amplified from RNA transcripts. The first round was an RT-PCR with HTBI primers, and the second round was a multiplex PCR. TCRdb redid the calling of the multiplex PCR reads with MiXCR, one entry per CDR3 protein. Among about 1.1 million distinct CDR3 sequences listed, less than 45% were seen once. The sample consisted of peripheral blood or thyroid tissue (not recorded which). These receptors were collected from an adult man with Graves' hyperthyroidism.

This clonotype appeared once. The chain links TRBV14 to TRBJ2-3; D ambiguous. Germline CDR1 and CDR2: SGHDN and FVKESK. Between the trimmed V and J ends, which lost 4 bases and 5 bases, there was a span of 10 bases. This CDR3 region has 13 residues. The CDR3 bases are TGTGCCAGCAGCCCCTTAGTGAAAGATACGCAGTATTTT. Translation gives CASSPLVKDTQYF.

V is TRBV30 and J is TRBJ2-7; tentatively, D is TRBD1 (6 bases). V was cut by 1 base and J by 3 bases, with 7 bases left in between. CDR3 length: 12 residues. CDR1 is GTSNPN and CDR2 is SVGIG in the germline V gene (reference sequence). This CDR3 is CAWSGQVYEQYF. In nucleotides, the CDR3 is TGTGCCTGGAGTGGACAGGTCTACGAGCAGTACTTC.

On this clonotype: At one boundary the junction diverges from the germline segment, which might be a read error. The J gene is TRBJ2-7, the V gene TRBV24-1; D unclear. The CDR3 has 15 residues. The germline V gene encodes CDR1 KGHDR and CDR2 SFDVKD. CDR3 region: CASSPLSGPHYEQYF. The CDR3 bases are TGTGCCAGCAGTCCTCTTTCCGGACCGCACTACGAGCAGTACTTC.

This clonotype came up a few times. The gene calls are TRBV5-1 and TRBJ2-7; TRBD1 might be the D (5 bases). V was cut by 5 bases and J by 3 bases, with 18 bases left in between. Germline loops: CDR1 SGHRS, CDR2 YFSETQ. CDR3 length: 15 amino acids. The CDR3 nucleotides read TGCGCCAGCAGTCTCCGGGCAGGGTTGTTCTACGAGCAGTACTTC. Protein product: CASSLRAGLFYEQYF.

This clonotype showed up just once. The J gene is TRBJ1-1, the V gene TRBV4-2, with D maybe TRBD1 (5 bases). Deletions cut 4 bases from V and 7 bases from J, with 22 bases between. The CDR3 contains 16 residues. Germline loops: CDR1 LGHNA, CDR2 YNFKEQ. This CDR3 is CASSRLSGTPSDEAFF. CDR3 sequence (DNA): TGTGCCAGCAGCCGACTAAGTGGGACCCCTAGCGATGAAGCTTTCTTT.

The chain links TRBV2 to TRBJ1-3, with TRBD1 matching over 8 bases. V lost 2 bases and J lost 0; bases outside the gene matches: 12. This CDR3 is 19 amino acids long. Germline assignment: CDR1 SNHLY and CDR2 FYNNEI. CDR3 sequence: CASSELSGQGPLSGNTIYF. The CDR3 DNA reads as TGTGCCAGCAGTGAATTATCAGGACAGGGTCCACTCTCTGGAAACACCATATATTTT.

The table lists this clonotype with many counts. This chain uses TRBV20-1 with TRBJ1-6; TRBD1 aligns across 10 bases. J lost 7 bases, V lost 3 bases, and 6 bases had no gene match. Germline-derived CDR1 and CDR2 are DFQATT and SNEGSKA (reference sequence). The CDR3 loop spans 15 amino acids. The CDR3 protein is CSASRDRGRNSPLHF. CDR3 coding DNA: TGCAGTGCTAGTCGGGACAGGGGACGCAATTCACCCCTCCACTTT.

This clonotype was recorded at least ten times. The genes are TRBV11-2 and TRBJ2-7; 8 bases match TRBD1. V gave up 3 bases and J gave up 4 bases; unmatched junction bases: 11. Germline CDR1 reads SGHAT; CDR2 reads FQNNGV. This CDR3 contains 16 residues. Here the CDR3 reads CASSFGSGQALYEQYF. CDR3 DNA sequence: TGTGCCAGCAGCTTCGGCTCGGGACAGGCCCTTTACGAGCAGTACTTC.

A word on this clonotype: A read error may be the cause here, since a much bigger clone is one base away. This chain connects TRBV7-9 to TRBJ2-5; possibly TRBD1 for D (6 bases). Looked up from germline, CDR1 is SEHNR and CDR2 is FQNEAQ (reference sequence). The CDR3 totals 12 residues. The CDR3 loop reads CVWGQSQETQYF. The CDR3, as DNA: TGTGTTTGGGGACAATCTCAAGAGACCCAGTACTTC.

The V call is TRBV29-1, the J call TRBJ1-1, with D perhaps matching TRBD1 (5 bases). Germline-derived CDR1 and CDR2 are SQVTM and ANQGSEA. CDR3 size: 10 residues. V gave up 8 bases and J gave up 8 bases, with 12 bases separating them. CDR3 nucleotide sequence: TGCAGCCAAGGGGACCGGGAAGCTTTCTTT. It yields the protein CSQGDREAFF.